This entry lists 2 T cell receptor beta chains sequenced from one sample in a study of T cell responses to AZD1222 COVID-19 vaccine. Only in-frame clones appear in the TCRdb table, and some are missing; sequencing was by immunoSEQ multiplex PCR. The sample includes some 150,000 clones, 90% to 95% of them seen just once. Sequenced here: peripheral blood, sampled on day 0 of AZD1222 vaccination. Source of these receptors: an adult in good health.

V is TRBV4-1 and J is TRBJ1-1; no reliable D call. The CDR3 consists of 16 residues. CDR1 and CDR2 from the germline V gene are MGHRA and YSYEKL. V lost 2 bases to trimming and J lost 6 bases, with 19 bases between them. The CDR3 protein is CASSQQMTTPGAEAFF. DNA for the CDR3: TGCGCCAGCAGCCAACAAATGACTACTCCTGGGGCTGAAGCTTTCTTT.

The CDR3 loop is CASSDLFGDTQYF. In nucleotides, the CDR3 is TGCGCCAGCAGTGATTTGTTCGGAGATACGCAGTATTTT. The chain has TRBV10-2 and TRBJ2-3; D is undetermined. Germline V gene data show CDR1 as WSHSY and CDR2 as SAAADI. The CDR3 has 13 amino acids. Between the trimmed V and J ends, which lost 3 bases and 5 bases, there was a span of 9 bases.